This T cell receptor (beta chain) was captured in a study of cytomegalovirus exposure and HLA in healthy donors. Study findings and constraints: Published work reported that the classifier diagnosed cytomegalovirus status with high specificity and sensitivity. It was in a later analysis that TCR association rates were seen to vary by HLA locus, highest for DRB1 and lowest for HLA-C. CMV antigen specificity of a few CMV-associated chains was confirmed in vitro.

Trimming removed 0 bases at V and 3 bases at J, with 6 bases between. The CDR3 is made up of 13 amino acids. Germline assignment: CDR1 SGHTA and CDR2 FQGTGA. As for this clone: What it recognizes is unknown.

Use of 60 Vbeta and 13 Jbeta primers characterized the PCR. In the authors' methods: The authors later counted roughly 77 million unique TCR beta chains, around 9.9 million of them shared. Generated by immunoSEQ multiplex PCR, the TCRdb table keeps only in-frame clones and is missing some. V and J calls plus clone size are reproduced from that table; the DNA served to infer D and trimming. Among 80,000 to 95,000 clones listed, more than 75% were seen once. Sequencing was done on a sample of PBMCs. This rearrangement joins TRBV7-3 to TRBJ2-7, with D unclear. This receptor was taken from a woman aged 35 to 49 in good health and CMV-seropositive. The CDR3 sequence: CASSLTEYYEQYF. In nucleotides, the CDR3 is TGTGCCAGCAGCTTAACGGAGTACTACGAGCAGTACTTC.